A selection of T cell receptor beta chains follows, all from one sample in a study of spatial heterogeneity in lung cancer. Each CDR3 protein is one row after TCRdb ran MiXCR on the 5' RACE reads. The sample shows roughly 7,000 distinct CDR3 sequences, under 3.5% of them seen only once. The input for sequencing was lung tumor tissue, taken at surgery. The receptors originated from a male donor with early-stage non-small cell lung cancer. Both conserved end residues are part of each CDR3. The D gene is left open where the match is weak. Size values are once, few and many counts, or a class for expanded clones, and some rows have none.

D gene	clone size	V gene	J gene	CDR3 DNA	CDR3 protein
TRBD1	many	TRBV19	TRBJ1-1	TGTGCCAGCATTCCCACAGGGGATTTCCCTGAAGCTTTCTTT	CASIPTGDFPEAFF
NA	many	TRBV18	TRBJ1-1	TGTGCCAGCTCACTGAAGGAGGGAAACACTGAAGCTTTCTTT	CASSLKEGNTEAFF
NA	medium-sized	TRBV6-1	TRBJ2-7	TGTGCCAGCAGTGGACAACAGTCCACAGTTATTTCGGGGGAGCAGTACTTC	CASSGQQSTVISGEQYF
NA	many	TRBV20-1	TRBJ2-6	TGCAGTGCTAGAGATATGGGCTCTGGGGCCAACGTCCTGACTTTC	CSARDMGSGANVLTF
TRBD1	medium-sized	TRBV9	TRBJ1-3	TGTGCCAGCAGCGCCGGCGCGGGACAGGTTGCAGGAAACACCATATATTTT	CASSAGAGQVAGNTIYF
NA	many	TRBV24-1	TRBJ1-5	TGTGCCACCAGCGGGTTGAAGGGGTTCGGGGGCAATCAGCCCCAGCATTTT	CATSGLKGFGGNQPQHF
NA	many	TRBV5-6	TRBJ2-5	TGTGCCAGCAGTCCCGACGCGGGGCAAGAGACCCAGTACTTC	CASSPDAGQETQYF
NA	medium-sized	TRBV20-1	TRBJ1-1	TGCAGTGCTAGACCTCCGGGGGCAAGGACTGAAGCTTTCTTT	CSARPPGARTEAFF
TRBD2	NA	TRBV7-2	TRBJ2-5	TGTGCCAGCAGCTTAGACACTAGCGGGCTCCAAGAGACCCAGTACTTC	CASSLDTSGLQETQYF
TRBD2	many	TRBV7-3	TRBJ2-3	TGTGCCAGCAGCCCGACGGGGGAGGGAAATACGCAGTATTTT	CASSPTGEGNTQYF
NA	many	TRBV7-9	TRBJ1-4	TGTGCCAGCAGCTTAGAGAGGTTCAATGAAAAACTGTTTTTT	CASSLERFNEKLFF
TRBD1	NA	TRBV6-2/TRBV6-3	TRBJ2-3	TGTGCCAGCAGCGGACAGGGGGAGAGCACAGATACGCAGTATTTT	CASSGQGESTDTQYF
NA	medium-sized	TRBV7-8	TRBJ1-1	TGTGCCAGCAGCTCACACCTTGGAACTGAAGCTTTCTTT	CASSSHLGTEAFF
TRBD1	many	TRBV25-1	TRBJ1-1	TGTGCCAGCAGTCTGGGACAGGGAGGATTTATGAACACTGAAGCTTTCTTT	CASSLGQGGFMNTEAFF
TRBD2	many	TRBV5-5	TRBJ2-3	TGTGCCAGCAGCTTGAAAGGCGGGGGGCCAGATACGCAGTATTTT	CASSLKGGGPDTQYF
TRBD2	medium-sized	TRBV20-1	TRBJ2-5	TGCAGTGCTAGAGGGGACGCGTGGGCGGGGGGACCTCAAGAGACCCAGTACTTC	CSARGDAWAGGPQETQYF
NA	many	TRBV25-1	TRBJ1-5	TGTGCCAGCAGTGAAACCAGTAGCAATCAGCCCCAGCATTTT	CASSETSSNQPQHF
NA	many	TRBV5-1	TRBJ2-3	TGCGCCAGCAGCTTGGAATCGGATACGCAGTATTTT	CASSLESDTQYF
TRBD2	medium-sized	TRBV20-1	TRBJ2-1	TGCAGTGCTAGAGCTTCAAGCGGGATCTCCTACAATGAGCAGTTCTTC	CSARASSGISYNEQFF
NA	many	TRBV12-3/TRBV12-4	TRBJ2-4	TGTGCCAGCAGTTTTGACGACCTAGCCAAAAACATTCAGTACTTC	CASSFDDLAKNIQYF
TRBD2	NA	TRBV12-3/TRBV12-4	TRBJ2-1	TGTGCCAGCACGGCCGGGGGACTAAGTGGCAATGAGCAGTTCTTC	CASTAGGLSGNEQFF
NA	medium-sized	TRBV2	TRBJ2-5	TGTGCCAGCAATTGGATCGGGAGCGAGACCCAGTACTTC	CASNWIGSETQYF
NA	many	TRBV10-3	TRBJ1-4	TGTGCCATCAGTGATTCTGACAGTGAAAAACTGTTTTTT	CAISDSDSEKLFF
NA	many	TRBV20-1	TRBJ1-6	TGCAGTGCTAGAGAGGCAGGAGGTACGGATTCACCCCTCCACTTT	CSAREAGGTDSPLHF
NA	NA	TRBV21-1	TRBJ2-7	TGTGCCAGCGGGTCTGGGGGACTAGCGGGAGCCGAGCAGTACTTC	CASGSGGLAGAEQYF
TRBD1	medium-sized	TRBV29-1	TRBJ2-3	TGCAGCGTTGAGGGACAGGGCACAGATACGCAGTATTTT	CSVEGQGTDTQYF
NA	many	TRBV5-6	TRBJ2-1	TGTGCCAGCAGCCTTGGACCTCCCGACAATGAGCAGTTCTTC	CASSLGPPDNEQFF
NA	many	TRBV3-1	TRBJ2-5	TGTGCCAGCAGCCAAGAAACTACCTTGGGGACCCAGTACTTC	CASSQETTLGTQYF
NA	many	TRBV12-5	TRBJ1-5	TGTGCTAGTGGTTGGGGCCCTACAGGGCACAATCAGCCCCAGCATTTT	CASGWGPTGHNQPQHF
NA	many	TRBV3-1	TRBJ2-3	TGTGCCAGCAGCCAAAAAGGCAGGGAGAATCCAGATACGCAGTATTTT	CASSQKGRENPDTQYF
NA	NA	TRBV10-1	TRBJ1-3	TGCGCCAGCAGTGAGATAGCAAACACCATATATTTT	CASSEIANTIYF
NA	NA	TRBV12-3/TRBV12-4	TRBJ1-1	TGTGCCAGCAGTGTTGACAGGAACACTGAAGCTTTCTTT	CASSVDRNTEAFF
NA	many	TRBV3-1	TRBJ1-5	TGTGCCAGCAGCCAAGGGGGGGCAAGGGACAATCAGCCCCAGCATTTT	CASSQGGARDNQPQHF
NA	large	TRBV9	TRBJ2-3	TGTGCCAGCAGGGAGGGGGGCACAGATACGCAGTATTTT	CASREGGTDTQYF
NA	NA	TRBV20-1	TRBJ1-1	TGCAGTGGGATCAGCGCTGGACCGGCTTTCTTT	CSGISAGPAFF
TRBD2	many	TRBV10-3	TRBJ2-3	TGTGCCATCAGCCCCGAAGCGGGGAGGGGCGCAGATACGCAGTATTTT	CAISPEAGRGADTQYF
NA	many	TRBV27	TRBJ1-6	TGTGCCAGCAGCCAATCCCCACGGGGATTTAGCTCCTATAATTCACCCCTCCACTTT	CASSQSPRGFSSYNSPLHF
NA	medium-sized	TRBV20-1	TRBJ1-1	TGCAGTGCTTTTAAGGACACTGAAGCTTTCTTT	CSAFKDTEAFF
NA	many	TRBV10-3	TRBJ2-6	TGTGCCATCAGTGATGGAAGGGATGGGGCCAACGTCCTGACTTTC	CAISDGRDGANVLTF
TRBD2	many	TRBV7-8	TRBJ2-7	TGTGCCAGCAGCTTACTCGGGACTAGCGGGAGCACCGAGCAGTACTTC	CASSLLGTSGSTEQYF
NA	few	TRBV7-2	TRBJ2-7	TGTGCCAGCAGCCCCCAGCCCGGGGTACGGGAGCAGTACTTC	CASSPQPGVREQYF
NA	many	TRBV5-1	TRBJ2-2	TGCGCCAGCAGCGGGGACGTACTATCCTACACCGGGGAGCTGTTTTTT	CASSGDVLSYTGELFF
TRBD1	many	TRBV9	TRBJ1-6	TGTGCCAGCGGAGAGGGACAGGGTCGGGGGACACCCCTCCACTTT	CASGEGQGRGTPLHF
NA	many	TRBV5-1	TRBJ2-7	TGCGCCAGCAGCCCCTACGGGTCGAACTACGAGCAGTACTTC	CASSPYGSNYEQYF
NA	large	TRBV27	TRBJ2-2	TGTGCCAGCAGCTTTGGGGGGTCCGGGGAGCTGTTTTTT	CASSFGGSGELFF
TRBD1	NA	TRBV20-1	TRBJ1-2	TGCAGTGCTAGCATCCCCGGGACAGAATTATGGGGCTACACCTTC	CSASIPGTELWGYTF
NA	medium-sized	TRBV20-1	TRBJ1-1	TGCAGTGCTAGAGATAGGCAGGGGTACGAGACTGAAGCTTTCTTT	CSARDRQGYETEAFF
TRBD1	many	TRBV12-3/TRBV12-4	TRBJ2-2	TGTGCCAGCAGCTCCTCCAGGGGGCCCCGGGAGCTGTTTTTT	CASSSSRGPRELFF
TRBD2	many	TRBV19	TRBJ2-3	TGTGCCAGCCGTAGCGGGGGGGCCGCAGATACGCAGTATTTT	CASRSGGAADTQYF
TRBD1	NA	TRBV20-1	TRBJ1-2	TGCAGTGCTAGGATTTCGGGACAGGGGGGCTACAACTTC	CSARISGQGGYNF
TRBD1	medium-sized	TRBV5-1	TRBJ1-1	TGCGCCAGCGTAATTTCAGGGGGCACTGAAGCTTTCTTT	CASVISGGTEAFF
TRBD1	medium-sized	TRBV6-2/TRBV6-3	TRBJ1-2	TGTGCCAGCACCAAAGCAACCGGGACAGGGATCCCCTACTATGGCTACACCTTC	CASTKATGTGIPYYGYTF
NA	medium-sized	TRBV14	TRBJ1-1	TGTGCCAGCAGCCACCGGGGCCAGAACACTGAAGCTTTCTTT	CASSHRGQNTEAFF
TRBD1	many	TRBV11-2	TRBJ1-2	TGTGCCAGCAGCCCCTGGGACAGTCCTAACTATGGCTACACCTTC	CASSPWDSPNYGYTF
NA	NA	TRBV5-1	TRBJ1-1	TGCGCCAGCAGCTTGGACAGACTGAACACTGAAGCTTTCTTT	CASSLDRLNTEAFF
TRBD1	medium-sized	TRBV27	TRBJ1-6	TGTGCCAGCAGTTTCGGGACAGGGCGGAATTCACCCCTCCACTTT	CASSFGTGRNSPLHF
NA	medium-sized	TRBV5-4	TRBJ1-1	TGTGCCAGCAGCTTGGCCGCGAGAGGGAGCACTGAAGCTTTCTTT	CASSLAARGSTEAFF
TRBD1	many	TRBV5-1	TRBJ2-3	TGCGCCAGCAGGGGGACAGGAGATACGCAGTATTTT	CASRGTGDTQYF
NA	many	TRBV4-1	TRBJ1-2	TGCGCCAGCAGCCAGGACTCGGCTGGTGATGGCTACACCTTC	CASSQDSAGDGYTF